Below are 22 T cell receptor beta chains sequenced from a single sample in a study of T-cell memory formation after mild COVID-19. TCRdb re-analysed the 5' RACE reads in MiXCR, keeping a single row per CDR3 protein. This repertoire shows a few hundred thousand distinct CDR3 sequences, roughly 15% found once; its top ten account for 20% to 25%. Sample: PBMCs or a T cell subset sorted from them (not recorded which). These receptor sequences come from a young man who had mild COVID-19 (a few samples of this study predate the infection). Cell type and time point are not known.

The V call is TRBV5-6, the J call TRBJ2-1; D tentatively fits TRBD1 or TRBD2 (5 bases each). Germline V CDR1 and CDR2: SGHDT, YYEEEE. V was cut by 0 bases and J by 7 bases, with 20 bases left in between. The CDR3 is 17 amino acids. CDR3 protein: CASSLDRRVGRVNEQFF. The CDR3 coding sequence is TGTGCCAGCAGCTTGGATAGGCGGGTTGGCAGGGTTAATGAGCAGTTCTTC.

This clonotype was observed many times. The J gene is TRBJ1-4, the V gene TRBV20-1; D may be TRBD1 (5 bases). Per germline, CDR1 DFQATT and CDR2 SNEGSKA (reference sequence). This CDR3 spans 15 amino acids. V shed 0 bases and J shed 8 bases, with 16 bases lying between them. This CDR3 is CSARDRAAGYEKLFF. CDR3 DNA sequence: TGCAGTGCTAGAGATCGGGCTGCAGGGTACGAAAAACTGTTTTTT.

This clonotype showed up just a few times. The gene calls are TRBV5-1 and TRBJ2-1; TRBD2 is a possible D gene (6 bases). The germline V gene encodes CDR1 SGHRS and CDR2 YFSETQ. V lost 0 bases, J lost 5 bases, and 12 bases lay in between. CDR3 size: 15 residues. The CDR3 sequence is CASSLGIAADNEQFF. CDR3 nucleotide sequence: TGCGCCAGCAGCTTGGGGATAGCGGCGGACAATGAGCAGTTCTTC.

This clonotype turned up a few times. V is TRBV7-2 and J is TRBJ1-6, with no clear D. There are 15 residues in the CDR3. Germline V gives CDR1 SGHTA, CDR2 FQGNSA. Trimming took 5 bases from V and 9 from J, leaving 17 bases between them. CDR3 residues: CASSKAALAGSPLHF. As DNA, the CDR3 is TGTGCCAGCAGCAAAGCCGCATTGGCTGGTTCACCCCTCCACTTT.

This rearrangement joins TRBV2 to TRBJ2-2; TRBD2 matches 7 bases. In germline, CDR1 is SNHLY, CDR2 FYNNEI. CDR3 length equals 13 residues. V lost 11 bases to trimming and J lost 5 bases; unmatched junction nucleotides: 8. DNA for the CDR3: TGTGCCGGACTAGGTCAGGGAACCGGGGAGCTGTTTTTT. Translating gives CAGLGQGTGELFF.

This clonotype was seen more than once but under ten times. This sequence joins TRBV6-2 or TRBV6-3 and TRBJ2-3; tentative D call: TRBD1 (6 bases). The CDR3 totals 13 residues. CDR1 and CDR2 from the germline V gene are MNHEY and SVGEGT. V was cut by 6 bases and J by 3 bases, with 10 bases left in between. The CDR3 nucleotides read TGTGCCAGCAGCGCTGGACAGACAGATACGCAGTATTTT. This codes for CASSAGQTDTQYF.

This clonotype was recorded many times. This chain links TRBV5-1 with TRBJ2-1; D uncertain. The V end lost 0 bases, the J end lost 6 bases, and 7 bases lay between the germline ends. Germline values: CDR1 SGHRS, CDR2 YFSETQ. The CDR3 extends over 13 amino acids. The CDR3 coding sequence is TGCGCCAGCAGCTTGGGACCAACCAATGAGCAGTTCTTC. Translated: CASSLGPTNEQFF.

This clonotype was found a few times. This chain joins TRBV3-1 and TRBJ2-2, with TRBD2 identical over 8 bases. Germline V gene data show CDR1 as LGHDT and CDR2 as YNNKEL (reference sequence). This CDR3 is built from 17 residues. With V trimmed by 2 bases and J by 0 bases, 5 bases remained unmatched. CDR3 loop: CASSQLAGATNTGELFF. CDR3 coding DNA: TGTGCCAGCAGCCAACTAGCGGGTGCGACGAACACCGGGGAGCTGTTTTTT.

This clonotype was counted between two and nine times. The chain carries TRBV5-1 and TRBJ1-5; the match to TRBD1 covers 8 bases. The V segment lost 2 bases and the J segment 3 bases; nucleotides outside the gene matches: 7. CDR3 length: 16 residues. Germline V gene lookup returns CDR1 SGHRS and CDR2 YFSETQ. The CDR3 reads CASSFRDRNPNQPQHF. CDR3 in DNA: TGCGCCAGCAGCTTCCGGGACAGGAATCCCAATCAGCCCCAGCATTTT.

There are a few counts of this clonotype. The rearrangement uses TRBV6-2 or TRBV6-3 and TRBJ2-3; D remains unclear. Trimming took 2 bases from V and 6 from J, leaving 9 bases between them. Germline lookup yields CDR1 MNHEY and CDR2 SVGEGT. The CDR3 contains 13 residues. CDR3 sequence reads: CASSYVRVDTQYF. The CDR3 region has the DNA TGTGCCAGCAGTTACGTCCGTGTCGATACGCAGTATTTT.

The J gene is TRBJ2-5, the V gene TRBV29-1; 10 bases match TRBD1. Germline CDR1 SQVTM, CDR2 ANQGSEA. This CDR3 is built from 13 residues. V was pared by 6 bases and J by 7 bases, with 8 bases of the junction left unmatched. The CDR3 DNA reads as TGCAGCGTCAAGGACAGGGGGATTGTGACCCAGTACTTC. This gives the protein CSVKDRGIVTQYF.

The chain links TRBV20-1 to TRBJ2-3; 8 nucleotides align to TRBD2. The CDR3 is 13 amino acids. Germline loops: CDR1 DFQATT, CDR2 SNEGSKA (reference sequence). V dropped 3 bases and J dropped 4; count of bases not matched to a gene: 3. Written as DNA, the CDR3 is TGCAGTGCTAGGGCGACTAGCGCAGATACGCAGTATTTT. Its translation: CSARATSADTQYF.

This sequence joins TRBV12-3 or TRBV12-4 and TRBJ2-1; 10 bases align to TRBD1. This CDR3 contains 14 residues. Trimming cost V 6 bases and J 7 bases; bases outside gene matches: 6. This CDR3 is CASRPRQGANEQFF. The CDR3 coding sequence is TGTGCCAGCAGACCTCGACAGGGGGCAAATGAGCAGTTCTTC.

This clonotype was counted between two and nine times. The CDR3 loop is CASSSGGQSNYGYTF. DNA for the CDR3: TGTGCCAGCAGTTCAGGGGGTCAGAGTAACTATGGCTACACCTTC. V is TRBV28 and J is TRBJ1-2; 7 bases map to TRBD1. Looked up from germline, CDR1 is MDHEN and CDR2 is SYDVKM. J lost 1 base, V lost 4 bases, and 6 bases had no gene match. The CDR3 loop spans 15 amino acids.

This rearrangement joins TRBV6-6 to TRBJ2-7; D gene unclear. Trimming stripped 0 bases from V and 3 bases from J, with 6 bases between. Looked up from germline, CDR1 is MNHNY and CDR2 is SVGAGI (reference sequence). CDR3 length: 13 residues. The CDR3 sequence: CASSYSILYEQYV. DNA for the CDR3: TGTGCCAGCAGTTACTCGATACTCTACGAGCAGTACGTC.

In its sample, this clonotype was seen a few times. The CDR3 region has the DNA TGCAGTGCTCAGGACAGGAATCAGCCCCAGCATTTT. It codes for CSAQDRNQPQHF. The chain employs TRBV20-1 and TRBJ1-5; 7 bases are shared with TRBD1. This CDR3 is built from 12 residues. CDR1 is DFQATT and CDR2 is SNEGSKA in the germline V gene (reference sequence). J was trimmed by 4 bases and V by 5 bases; bases with no gene match: 2.

The table lists this clonotype with a few counts. The V gene is TRBV20-1, the J gene TRBJ1-5, with a weak D call TRBD1 (5 bases). This CDR3 region has 15 residues. The germline V and J ends were trimmed by 4 bases and 3 bases, with 16 bases remaining between them. Germline CDR1 reads DFQATT; CDR2 reads SNEGSKA (reference sequence). CDR3 in DNA: TGCAGTGCTAAGTCCGGGACGGAATACAATCAGCCCCAGCATTTT. Its protein is CSAKSGTEYNQPQHF.

The genes are TRBV6-1 and TRBJ2-7; D assignment may be TRBD1 or TRBD2 (5 bases each). The CDR3 contains 13 residues. V shed 5 bases and J shed 7 bases, with 15 bases lying between them. From germline, CDR1 is MNHNS and CDR2 SASEGT. The CDR3 loop reads CASSWPGTGEQYV. For the CDR3, the DNA is TGTGCCAGCAGTTGGCCGGGGACGGGAGAGCAGTACGTC.

The chain is built from TRBV28 and TRBJ2-5, with 9 bases identical to TRBD1. The CDR3 is 12 amino acids. Germline trimming cut 8 bases from V and 3 bases from J; bases unmatched to any gene: 1. Germline CDR1 reads MDHEN; CDR2 reads SYDVKM. The CDR3 region is CASRTGEETQYF. The CDR3, as DNA: TGTGCCAGCCGGACAGGGGAAGAGACCCAGTACTTC.

This sequence joins TRBV11-2 and TRBJ2-6; a weak D match, TRBD2 (6 bases). The CDR3 consists of 17 residues. Germline V gives CDR1 SGHAT, CDR2 FQNNGV. V lost 5 bases to trimming and J lost 0 bases, with 14 bases between them. The CDR3 sequence is CASSTIGGPSGANVLTF. Here the CDR3 DNA reads TGTGCCAGCAGCACAATCGGAGGGCCCTCTGGGGCCAACGTCCTGACTTTC.

In its sample, this clonotype was seen a few times. The chain joins TRBV7-8 to TRBJ1-1; tentative D call: TRBD1 (5 bases). Trimming left V 5 bases short and J 0 bases short, with 13 bases between. The CDR3 contains 15 residues. Germline V CDR1 and CDR2: SGHVS, FQNEAQ. The CDR3 spells CASSLGLGMNTEAFF. CDR3 nucleotide sequence: TGTGCCAGCAGCCTGGGGCTAGGCATGAACACTGAAGCTTTCTTT.

The sample holds many counts of this clonotype. CDR3 loop: CASSFLTRAIQYF. CDR3 nucleotides: TGTGCCAGCAGCTTCCTGACTCGGGCCATTCAGTACTTC. This sequence joins TRBV7-8 and TRBJ2-4, with D uncertain. The CDR3 contains 13 residues. V dropped 3 bases and J dropped 9 bases, with 12 bases sitting between them. Per germline, CDR1 SGHVS and CDR2 FQNEAQ.